The 14 T cell receptor beta chains in this list originate from one sample, sequenced in a study of CD8+CD57+ T cells in acquired aplastic anemia. Genomic DNA was employed as the template in profiling TCR beta VDJ and CDR3. From the reads, TCRdb called clonotypes with MiXCR, one entry per CDR3 protein. Of about 160,000 distinct CDR3 sequences in the sample, roughly 50% were seen once. Sequencing was done on patients that had shown CD8+CD57+ cell expansion by flow cytometry. Sequenced material: sorted CD4+, CD8+, or CD8+CD57+ T cells (not recorded which) from PBMCs. The receptors stem from a human donor with aplastic anemia.

V usage is TRBV19 and J usage is TRBJ2-1; 10 bases fit TRBD2. Losses at the gene ends were 3 bases for V and 5 bases for J; bases not matched to a gene: 4. The CDR3 loop spans 15 amino acids. Germline V gene lookup returns CDR1 LNHDA and CDR2 SQIVND (reference sequence). The CDR3, as DNA: TGTGCCAGTAGTATTTCTAGCGGGGGCCACAATGAGCAGTTCTTC. Translating it yields CASSISSGGHNEQFF.

Concerning this clonotype itself: A read error is possible here, since a much larger clone lies one base away. The chain combines TRBV7-2 with TRBJ1-2; 7 positions agree with TRBD1. CDR3 length equals 13 residues. V gave up 5 bases and J gave up 9 bases; unmatched junction bases: 9. The germline CDR1 and CDR2 sequences are SGHTA and FQGNSA. In DNA form, the CDR3 reads TGTGCCAGCAGCGAGGGGGCGAATGATAGCTACACCTTC. Amino acids: CASSEGANDSYTF.

This clonotype was counted once. J is TRBJ2-7 and V is TRBV30, with TRBD2 matching over 10 bases. Germline V gene lookup returns CDR1 GTSNPN and CDR2 SVGIG (reference sequence). J gave up 1 base and V 2 bases, and 11 bases lay outside the gene matches. The CDR3 loop spans 17 amino acids. The CDR3 DNA follows: TGTGCCTGGAGTACTACACCCGGGACTAGCGCTTCCTACGAGCAGTACTTC. Translation: CAWSTTPGTSASYEQYF.

This clonotype was seen ten or more times. This chain joins TRBV20-1 and TRBJ2-7; 11 positions agree with TRBD1. Germline CDR1 reads DFQATT; CDR2 reads SNEGSKA (reference sequence). Germline trimming cut 0 bases from V and 5 bases from J; bases unmatched to any gene: 6. The CDR3 has 15 residues. Here the CDR3 reads CSARDGDRGTHEQYF. The CDR3 DNA sequence: TGCAGTGCTAGAGATGGGGACAGGGGGACTCACGAGCAGTACTTC.

V is TRBV29-1 and J is TRBJ1-1; D not certain. Deletions cut 3 bases from V and 5 bases from J, with 7 bases between. Germline values: CDR1 SQVTM, CDR2 ANQGSEA. CDR3 length: 11 residues. DNA for the CDR3: TGCAGCGTTGAGACGTCAACTGAAGCTTTCTTT. Translated, it gives CSVETSTEAFF.

This chain links TRBV15 with TRBJ2-1; 7 bases fit TRBD1. Trimming cost V 0 bases and J 2 bases; bases outside gene matches: 7. CDR3 length equals 17 residues. Germline CDR1 LNHNV, CDR2 YYDKDF (reference sequence). The CDR3 sequence: CATSRDVGGPPYNEQFF. CDR3 in DNA: TGTGCCACCAGCAGAGATGTAGGGGGCCCCCCCTACAATGAGCAGTTCTTC.

V and J are TRBV10-1 and TRBJ2-2; TRBD2 agrees at 11 bases. The CDR3 totals 14 residues. Unmatched junction bases numbered 0, after V lost 6 bases and J lost 3 bases. Per germline, CDR1 WNHNN and CDR2 SYGVQD (reference sequence). The CDR3 is CASRTSGDTGELFF. The CDR3 nucleotides read TGCGCCAGCAGGACTAGCGGGGACACCGGGGAGCTGTTTTTT.

The V gene is TRBV10-3, the J gene TRBJ2-7; D unclear. The germline V gene encodes CDR1 ENHRY and CDR2 SYGVKD. This CDR3 is 13 amino acids long. V lost 10 bases and J 1 base, leaving 14 bases between the germline ends. The CDR3 DNA is TGTGCCAGCAGCCGAACCTATTCCTACGAGCAGTACTTC. Protein product: CASSRTYSYEQYF.

CDR3 amino acids: CATSRPTHDTQYF. Written as DNA, the CDR3 is TGTGCCACCAGCAGACCCACGCATGATACGCAGTATTTT. The J gene is TRBJ2-3, the V gene TRBV15; D is ambiguous. Germline V gene lookup returns CDR1 LNHNV and CDR2 YYDKDF (reference sequence). The CDR3 has 13 amino acids. V lost 2 bases and J 6 bases, leaving 9 bases between the germline ends.

This clonotype was counted only a few times. The chain links TRBV19 to TRBJ1-4, with D tentatively TRBD1 (6 bases). Germline V lookup: CDR1 LNHDA, CDR2 SQIVND (reference sequence). V lost 4 bases to trimming and J lost 11 bases, with 11 bases between them. The CDR3 runs 12 residues. CDR3 sequence reads: CASSKTGLKLFF. CDR3 DNA: TGTGCCAGTAGTAAGACAGGCCTTAAACTGTTTTTT.

This chain joins TRBV25-1 and TRBJ1-2, with TRBD1 matching 7 bases. The ends lost 1 base at V and 2 bases at J; junction bases unmatched: 1. This CDR3 contains 14 residues. Per germline, CDR1 MGHDK and CDR2 SYGVNS. The CDR3 region is CASSESGQNYGYTF. The CDR3 nucleotides read TGTGCCAGCAGTGAATCGGGACAGAACTATGGCTACACCTTC.

The chain employs TRBV11-2 and TRBJ2-7, with TRBD1 matching 9 bases. The CDR3 sequence is 14 residues long. CDR1 SGHAT and CDR2 FQNNGV come from the germline V gene. The trim removed 5 bases at V and 6 bases at J, leaving 8 bases unmatched. CDR3 sequence (DNA): TGTGCCAGCAGCCAGACCGCACAGGGGGCCGAGCAGTACTTC. Amino acids: CASSQTAQGAEQYF.

V gene TRBV19 combines with J gene TRBJ2-7; TRBD2 agrees at 11 bases. The CDR3 length is 15 residues. V dropped 4 bases and J dropped 3; count of bases not matched to a gene: 5. CDR1 is LNHDA and CDR2 is SQIVND in the germline V gene (reference sequence). The CDR3 coding sequence is TGTGCCAGTAGTACTACCGGGACTAGCGGCTACGAGCAGTACTTC. Its protein product is CASSTTGTSGYEQYF.

This clonotype came up many times. This chain links TRBV4-1 with TRBJ2-7; 9 bases align to TRBD2. Germline V lookup: CDR1 MGHRA, CDR2 YSYEKL. CDR3 size: 16 residues. V shed 0 bases, J shed 4 bases, and the junction held 7 bases outside the gene matches. The CDR3: CASSQDRPAGGYEQYF. The CDR3 DNA is TGCGCCAGCAGCCAAGATCGTCCTGCGGGAGGGTACGAGCAGTACTTC.